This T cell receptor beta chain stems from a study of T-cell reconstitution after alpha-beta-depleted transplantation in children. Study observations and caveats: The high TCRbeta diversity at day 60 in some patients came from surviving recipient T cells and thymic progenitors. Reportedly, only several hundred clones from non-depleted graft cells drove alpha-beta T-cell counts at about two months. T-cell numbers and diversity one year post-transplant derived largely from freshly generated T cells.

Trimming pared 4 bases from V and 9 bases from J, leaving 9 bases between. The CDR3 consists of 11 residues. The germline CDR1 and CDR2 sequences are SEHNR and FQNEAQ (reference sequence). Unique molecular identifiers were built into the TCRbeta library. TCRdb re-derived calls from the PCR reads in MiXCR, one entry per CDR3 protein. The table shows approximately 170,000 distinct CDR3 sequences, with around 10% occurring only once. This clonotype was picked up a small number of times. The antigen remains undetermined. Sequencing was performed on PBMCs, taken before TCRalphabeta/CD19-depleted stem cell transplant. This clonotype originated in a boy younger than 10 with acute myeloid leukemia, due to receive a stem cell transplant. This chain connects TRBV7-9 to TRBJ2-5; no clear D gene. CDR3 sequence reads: CASSSEKAQYF. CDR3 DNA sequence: TGTGCCAGCAGCTCGGAGAAGGCCCAGTACTTC.